These 18 T cell receptor beta chains share one sample of origin, sequenced in a study of T-cell reconstitution after alpha-beta-depleted transplantation in children. Preparation of the TCRbeta library involved a method that used unique molecular identifiers. TCRdb re-called the PCR reads with MiXCR, one entry per CDR3 protein. Of 450,000 to 600,000 distinct CDR3 sequences in the sample, under 15% were seen once. The sequences come from PBMCs, mostly from graft donor cells, collected 360 days after TCRalphabeta/CD19-depleted stem cell transplant. The receptors derive from a male patient between 10 and 17 years old who had a stem cell transplant for acute myeloid leukemia, so the T cells may come from the graft donor.

The table lists this clonotype with many counts. This chain connects TRBV12-3 or TRBV12-4 to TRBJ2-5; 8 bases fit TRBD2. This CDR3 spans 13 amino acids. Trimming removed 1 base from V and 7 bases from J; junction bases left unmatched: 2. The CDR3 DNA reads TGTGCCAGCAGTTTAGGAACTAGCGGGACCCAGTACTTC. Translation gives CASSLGTSGTQYF.

This clonotype appeared a few times. The V call is TRBV29-1, the J call TRBJ1-5; the match to TRBD1 covers 7 bases. Losses at the gene ends were 4 bases for V and 6 bases for J; bases not matched to a gene: 9. The CDR3 is 14 amino acids. Per germline, CDR1 SQVTM and CDR2 ANQGSEA. Here the CDR3 DNA reads TGCAGCGTTGGGGACACAGGGGTAGGTCAGCCCCAGCATTTT. Translating it yields CSVGDTGVGQPQHF.

This clonotype was seen only a few times. The chain recombines TRBV12-3 or TRBV12-4 with TRBJ2-1, with unresolved D. This CDR3 is 13 amino acids long. V lost 3 bases and J lost 6, with 9 bases in between. The CDR3 is CASSLVLVNEQFF. CDR3 nucleotide sequence: TGTGCCAGCAGTTTGGTGCTAGTCAATGAGCAGTTCTTC.

In its sample, this clonotype was seen many times. This chain links TRBV19 with TRBJ2-2; D gene unclear. The germline V gene has CDR1 LNHDA and CDR2 SQIVND (reference sequence). The CDR3 spans 12 residues. Trimming removed 1 base from V and 8 bases from J, with 5 bases in between. This chain's CDR3 is CASSIGSGELFF. The DNA for the CDR3 is TGTGCCAGTAGTATAGGTTCTGGGGAGCTGTTTTTT.

This chain joins TRBV30 and TRBJ2-7, with 7 bases fitting TRBD2. The V gene end was trimmed by 0 bases and the J gene end by 5 bases; junction bases not matched to a gene: 4. Germline lookup yields CDR1 GTSNPN and CDR2 SVGIG (reference sequence). The CDR3 consists of 13 residues. CDR3 residues: CAWSVPGRNEQYF. The CDR3 DNA is TGTGCCTGGAGTGTACCCGGGAGGAACGAGCAGTACTTC.

The chain uses TRBV27 and TRBJ2-1; D gene uncertain. Between the trimmed V and J ends, which lost 2 bases and 5 bases, there was a span of 13 bases. The CDR3 length is 15 residues. The germline CDR1 and CDR2 sequences are MNHEY and SMNVEV (reference sequence). CDR3 sequence reads: CASSLGPRWDNEQFF. CDR3 sequence (DNA): TGTGCCAGCAGTTTAGGGCCCCGGTGGGACAATGAGCAGTTCTTC.

The chain carries TRBV7-9 and TRBJ2-7; D is unclear. The length of the CDR3 is 15 residues. The germline V gene encodes CDR1 SEHNR and CDR2 FQNEAQ (reference sequence). Trimming left V 2 bases short and J 6 bases short, with 17 bases between. This CDR3 is CASSLSLLQTAEQYF. Here the CDR3 DNA reads TGTGCCAGCAGCTTATCTCTCTTGCAAACGGCCGAGCAGTACTTC.

The chain employs TRBV24-1 and TRBJ2-1; TRBD2 aligns across 13 bases. J lost 0 bases, V lost 3 bases, and 10 bases had no gene match. The germline V gene encodes CDR1 KGHDR and CDR2 SFDVKD. The CDR3 is 20 residues long. This CDR3 reads CATSDTKTSGRASSYNEQFF. Written as DNA, the CDR3 is TGTGCCACCAGTGATACCAAAACTAGCGGGAGGGCGAGCTCCTACAATGAGCAGTTCTTC.

This chain joins TRBV7-6 and TRBJ2-4; TRBD1 agrees at 8 bases. Unmatched junction bases numbered 4, after V lost 6 bases and J lost 0 bases. The CDR3 runs 15 residues. Germline CDR1 and CDR2: SGHVS and FNYEAQ. The CDR3, as DNA: TGTGCCAGCAGTCCGGACAGGGAAGCCAAAAACATTCAGTACTTC. Translated, it gives CASSPDREAKNIQYF.

J is TRBJ2-1 and V is TRBV20-1; D call uncertain. Trimming took off 4 bases at V and 0 bases at J, with 10 bases between the two ends. CDR1 DFQATT and CDR2 SNEGSKA come from the germline V gene (reference sequence). This CDR3 comprises 14 residues. CDR3 protein: CSAIGHISYNEQFF. As DNA, the CDR3 is TGCAGTGCTATAGGTCATATCTCCTACAATGAGCAGTTCTTC.

J is TRBJ2-7 and V is TRBV7-9; 9 bases agree with TRBD2. CDR3 length: 17 residues. With 1 base clipped from V and 4 bases from J, the junction kept 11 bases outside the gene matches. Germline V lookup: CDR1 SEHNR, CDR2 FQNEAQ (reference sequence). CDR3 amino acids: CASSLGALAGRTYEQYF. The CDR3 DNA sequence: TGTGCCAGCAGCTTAGGGGCCCTAGCGGGGAGAACTTACGAGCAGTACTTC.

V and J are TRBV29-1 and TRBJ1-2, with D unresolved. Deletions cut 6 bases from V and 6 bases from J, with 8 bases between. CDR1 is SQVTM and CDR2 is ANQGSEA in the germline V gene. The CDR3 consists of 10 residues. The CDR3 coding sequence is TGCAGCGTGTGGGAGGATGGCTACACCTTC. Its translation is CSVWEDGYTF.

CDR3 loop: CSAEAASYEQYF. The CDR3 DNA sequence: TGCAGTGCTGAAGCGGCCTCCTACGAGCAGTACTTC. This chain connects TRBV20-1 to TRBJ2-7; TRBD2 is a possible D gene (5 bases). The germline CDR1 and CDR2 sequences are DFQATT and SNEGSKA (reference sequence). The CDR3 extends over 12 amino acids. The V gene lost 5 bases and the J gene lost 0 bases, with 8 bases spanning the gap.

This clonotype was observed many times. The chain carries TRBV20-1 and TRBJ2-7; 10 bases line up with TRBD1. V lost 1 base to trimming and J lost 4 bases; unmatched junction nucleotides: 1. Germline values: CDR1 DFQATT, CDR2 SNEGSKA (reference sequence). This CDR3 region has 13 residues. For the CDR3, the DNA is TGCAGTGCTAGAGGACAGGGGGCATACGAGCAGTACTTC. As protein: CSARGQGAYEQYF.

The CDR3: CASSQERALTVHEQYF. The CDR3 DNA reads as TGCGCCAGCAGCCAAGAACGGGCGTTGACAGTTCACGAGCAGTACTTC. This rearrangement joins TRBV4-1 to TRBJ2-7; perhaps TRBD1 as D (5 bases). The CDR3 has 16 residues. Germline CDR1 and CDR2: MGHRA and YSYEKL. Trimming shortened V by 0 bases and J by 5 bases, and 17 bases separated the two germline ends.

This clonotype has ten or more counts. The chain couples TRBV29-1 to TRBJ2-2; D is possibly TRBD1 or TRBD2 (5 bases each). This CDR3 has 15 residues. The germline V gene encodes CDR1 SQVTM and CDR2 ANQGSEA. Trimming took 4 bases from V and 7 from J, leaving 19 bases between them. This CDR3 is CSVVLGEWKVGELFF. The DNA for the CDR3 is TGCAGCGTTGTATTGGGGGAATGGAAGGTCGGGGAGCTGTTTTTT.

In the case of this clonotype: A much larger clone differs from this one at a single base, so this may be a read error. This chain connects TRBV29-1 to TRBJ2-7; possible D gene TRBD1, 6 bases. The V and J ends lost 3 bases and 7 bases respectively, with 13 bases between them. The CDR3 is 12 amino acids. The germline V gene has CDR1 SQVTM and CDR2 ANQGSEA. Here the CDR3 reads CSVDWGQGEQYF. The CDR3 region has the DNA TGCAGCGTTGATTGGGGGCAAGGGGAGCAGTACTTC.

This clonotype was seen repeatedly, ten times or more. The chain links TRBV12-3 or TRBV12-4 to TRBJ2-1, with 12 bases fitting TRBD2. Trimming cost V 7 bases and J 10 bases; bases outside gene matches: 11. The CDR3 is made up of 15 amino acids. This CDR3 is CASTRTSGRHSEQFF. The CDR3 DNA sequence: TGTGCCAGCACCCGTACTAGCGGGAGGCATTCGGAGCAGTTCTTC.